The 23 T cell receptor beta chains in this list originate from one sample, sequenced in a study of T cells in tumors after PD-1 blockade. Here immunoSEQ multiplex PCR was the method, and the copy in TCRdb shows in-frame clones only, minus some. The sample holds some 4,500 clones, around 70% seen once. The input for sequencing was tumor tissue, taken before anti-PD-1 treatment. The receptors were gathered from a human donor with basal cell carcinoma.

The CDR3 is CASSQSGTSDTQYF. The CDR3 DNA follows: TGTGCCAGCAGCCAATCTGGGACTTCAGATACGCAGTATTTT. This chain uses TRBV16 with TRBJ2-3; maybe TRBD2 (6 bases). Trimming cost V 0 bases and J 4 bases, with 8 bases left between them. Germline values: CDR1 KGHSY, CDR2 FQNENV. This CDR3 has 14 amino acids.

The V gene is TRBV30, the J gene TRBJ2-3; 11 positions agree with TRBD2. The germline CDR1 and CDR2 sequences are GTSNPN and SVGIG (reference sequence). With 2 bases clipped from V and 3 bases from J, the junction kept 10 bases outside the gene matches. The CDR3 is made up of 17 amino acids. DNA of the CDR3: TGTGCCTGGAGTTCAAGCCTAGCGGGGGGTCCGACAGATACGCAGTATTTT. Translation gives CAWSSSLAGGPTDTQYF.

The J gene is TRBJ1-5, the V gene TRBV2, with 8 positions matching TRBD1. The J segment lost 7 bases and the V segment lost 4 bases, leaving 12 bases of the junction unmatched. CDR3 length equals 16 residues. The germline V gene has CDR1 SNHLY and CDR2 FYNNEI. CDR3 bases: TGTGCCAGCAGTGTAAGTCCAGGGGGCGCGGGACAGCCCCAGCATTTT. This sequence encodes CASSVSPGGAGQPQHF.

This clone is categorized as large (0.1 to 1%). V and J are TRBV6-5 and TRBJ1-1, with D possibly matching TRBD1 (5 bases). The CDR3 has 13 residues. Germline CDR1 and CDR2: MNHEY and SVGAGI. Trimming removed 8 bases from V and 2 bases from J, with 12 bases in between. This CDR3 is CASQKGLNTEAFF. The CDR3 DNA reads TGTGCCAGCCAGAAGGGGCTCAACACTGAAGCTTTCTTT.

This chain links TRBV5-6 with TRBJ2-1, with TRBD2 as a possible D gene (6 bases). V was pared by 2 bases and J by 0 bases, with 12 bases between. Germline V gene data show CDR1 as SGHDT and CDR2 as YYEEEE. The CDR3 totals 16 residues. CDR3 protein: CASSFPEGSSYNEQFF. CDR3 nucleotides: TGTGCCAGCAGCTTTCCGGAGGGCAGCTCCTACAATGAGCAGTTCTTC. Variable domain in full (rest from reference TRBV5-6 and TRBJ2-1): DAGVTQSPTHLIKTRGQQVTLRCSPKSGHDTVSWYQQALGQGPQFIFQYYEEEERQRGNFPDRFSGHQFPNYSSELNVNALLLGDSALYLCASSFPEGSSYNEQFFGPGTRLTVL.

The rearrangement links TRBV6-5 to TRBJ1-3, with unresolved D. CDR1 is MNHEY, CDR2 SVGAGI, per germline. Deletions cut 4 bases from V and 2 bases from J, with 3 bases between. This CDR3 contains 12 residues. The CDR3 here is CASSSTGNTIYF. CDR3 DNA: TGTGCCAGCAGTTCGACTGGAAACACCATATATTTT.

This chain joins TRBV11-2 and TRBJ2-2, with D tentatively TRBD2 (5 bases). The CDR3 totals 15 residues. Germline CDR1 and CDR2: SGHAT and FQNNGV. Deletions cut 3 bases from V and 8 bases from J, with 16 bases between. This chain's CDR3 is CASSLRGSFGGELFF. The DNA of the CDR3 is TGTGCCAGCAGCTTGAGAGGGTCCTTTGGAGGGGAGCTGTTTTTT.

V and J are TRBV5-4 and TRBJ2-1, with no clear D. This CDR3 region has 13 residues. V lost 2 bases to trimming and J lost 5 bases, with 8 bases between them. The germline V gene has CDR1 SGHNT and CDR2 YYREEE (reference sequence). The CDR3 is CASSLLTNNEQFF. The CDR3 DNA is TGTGCCAGCAGCTTACTTACAAACAATGAGCAGTTCTTC.

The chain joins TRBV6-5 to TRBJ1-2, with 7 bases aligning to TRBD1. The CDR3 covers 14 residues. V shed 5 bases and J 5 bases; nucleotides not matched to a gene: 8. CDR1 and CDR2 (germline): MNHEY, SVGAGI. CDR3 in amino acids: CASSRGGQPYGYTF. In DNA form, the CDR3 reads TGTGCCAGCAGTAGAGGGGGCCAGCCTTATGGCTACACCTTC.

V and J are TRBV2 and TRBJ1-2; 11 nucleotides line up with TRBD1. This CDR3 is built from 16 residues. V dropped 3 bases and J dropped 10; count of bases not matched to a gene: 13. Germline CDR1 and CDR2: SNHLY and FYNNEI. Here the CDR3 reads CASSDPPVGQGGDYTF. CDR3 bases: TGTGCCAGCAGTGACCCTCCCGTGGGACAGGGGGGTGACTACACCTTC.

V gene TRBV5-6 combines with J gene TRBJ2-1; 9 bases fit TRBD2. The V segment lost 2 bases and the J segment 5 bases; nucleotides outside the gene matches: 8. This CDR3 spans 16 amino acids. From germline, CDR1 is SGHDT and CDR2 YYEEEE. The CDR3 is CASSFSGSIGDNEQFF. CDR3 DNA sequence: TGTGCCAGCAGCTTTAGCGGGAGTATTGGAGACAATGAGCAGTTCTTC.

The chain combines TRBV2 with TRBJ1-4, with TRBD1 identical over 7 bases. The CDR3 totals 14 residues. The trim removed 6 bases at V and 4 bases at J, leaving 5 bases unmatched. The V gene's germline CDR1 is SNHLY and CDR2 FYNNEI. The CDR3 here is CASRPGQSNEKLFF. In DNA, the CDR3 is TGTGCCAGCAGACCGGGACAGAGTAATGAAAAACTGTTTTTT.

The CDR3 region is CAFSRNYRPDSWHTDTQYF. The CDR3 nucleotides read TGTGCCTTCTCGAGGAATTACCGCCCGGACTCCTGGCACACAGATACGCAGTATTTT. The chain employs TRBV30 and TRBJ2-3; tentative D call: TRBD2 (5 bases). V dropped 7 bases and J dropped 2 bases, with 31 bases sitting between them. Germline V gives CDR1 GTSNPN, CDR2 SVGIG (reference sequence). This CDR3 spans 19 amino acids.

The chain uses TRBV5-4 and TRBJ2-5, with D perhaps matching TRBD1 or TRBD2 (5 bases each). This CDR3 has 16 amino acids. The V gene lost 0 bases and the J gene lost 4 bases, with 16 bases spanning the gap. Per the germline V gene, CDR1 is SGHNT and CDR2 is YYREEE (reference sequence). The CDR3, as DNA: TGTGCCAGCAGCTTGGGTGGGGGTAGCACTGGAGAGACCCAGTACTTC. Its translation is CASSLGGGSTGETQYF. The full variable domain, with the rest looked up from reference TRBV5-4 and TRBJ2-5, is ETGVTQSPTHLIKTRGQQVTLRCSSQSGHNTVSWYQQALGQGPQFIFQYYREEENGRGNFPPRFSGLQFPNYSSELNVNALELDDSALYLCASSLGGGSTGETQYFGPGTRLLVL.

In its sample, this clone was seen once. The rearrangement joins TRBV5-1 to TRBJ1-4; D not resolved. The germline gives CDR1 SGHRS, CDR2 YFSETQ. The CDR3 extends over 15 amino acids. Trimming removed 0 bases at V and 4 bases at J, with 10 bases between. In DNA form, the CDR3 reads TGCGCCAGCAGCTTGGCGGCAGAACTTAATGAAAAACTGTTTTTT. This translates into CASSLAAELNEKLFF. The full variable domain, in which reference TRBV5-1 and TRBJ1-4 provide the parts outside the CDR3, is KAGVTQTPRYLIKTRGQQVTLSCSPISGHRSVSWYQQTPGQGLQFLFEYFSETQRNKGNFPGRFSGRQFSNSRSEMNVSTLELGDSALYLCASSLAAELNEKLFFGSGTQLSVL.

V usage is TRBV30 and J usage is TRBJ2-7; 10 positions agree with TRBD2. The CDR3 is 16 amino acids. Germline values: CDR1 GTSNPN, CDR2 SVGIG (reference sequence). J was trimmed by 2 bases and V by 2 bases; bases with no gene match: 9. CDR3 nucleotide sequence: TGTGCCTGGAGTACCGCCGGGACTAGCGTCACCTACGAGCAGTACTTC. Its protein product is CAWSTAGTSVTYEQYF.

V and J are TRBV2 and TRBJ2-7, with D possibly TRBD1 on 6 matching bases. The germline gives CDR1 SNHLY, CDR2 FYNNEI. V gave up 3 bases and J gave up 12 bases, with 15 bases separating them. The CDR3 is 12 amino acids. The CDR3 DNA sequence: TGTGCCAGCAGTGAGGGCGTCCGGACAGCGTACTTC. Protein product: CASSEGVRTAYF.

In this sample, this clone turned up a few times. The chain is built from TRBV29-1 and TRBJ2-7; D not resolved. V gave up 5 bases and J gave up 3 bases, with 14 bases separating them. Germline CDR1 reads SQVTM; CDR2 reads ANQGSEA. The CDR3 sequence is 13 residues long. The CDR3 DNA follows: TGCAGCGTTCGCCCAGGATCTGGCTACGAGCAGTACTTC. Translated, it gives CSVRPGSGYEQYF.

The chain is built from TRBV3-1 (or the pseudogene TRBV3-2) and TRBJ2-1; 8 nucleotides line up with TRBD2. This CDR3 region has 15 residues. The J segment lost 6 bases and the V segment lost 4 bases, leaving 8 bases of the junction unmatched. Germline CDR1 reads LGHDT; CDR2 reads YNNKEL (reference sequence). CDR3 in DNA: TGTGCCAGCAGCCCAGGACTAGCTCGGTCCAATGAGCAGTTCTTC. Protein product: CASSPGLARSNEQFF.

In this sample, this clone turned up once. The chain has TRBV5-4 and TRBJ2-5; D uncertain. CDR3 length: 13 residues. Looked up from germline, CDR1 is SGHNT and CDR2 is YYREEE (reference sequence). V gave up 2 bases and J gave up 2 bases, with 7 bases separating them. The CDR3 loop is CASSFPGQETQYF. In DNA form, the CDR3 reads TGTGCCAGCAGCTTCCCCGGTCAAGAGACCCAGTACTTC.

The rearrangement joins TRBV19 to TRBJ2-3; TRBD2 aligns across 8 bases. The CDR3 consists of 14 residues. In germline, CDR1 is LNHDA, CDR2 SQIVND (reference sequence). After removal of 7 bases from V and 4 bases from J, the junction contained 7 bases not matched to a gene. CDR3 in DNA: TGTGCCAGTACGTGGAGCGGGGGAGCAGATACGCAGTATTTT. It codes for CASTWSGGADTQYF. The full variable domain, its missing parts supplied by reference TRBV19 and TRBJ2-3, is DGGITQSPKYLFRKEGQNVTLSCEQNLNHDAMYWYRQDPGQGLRLIYYSQIVNDFQKGDIAEGYSVSREKKESFPLTVTSAQKNPTAFYLCASTWSGGADTQYFGPGTRLTVL.

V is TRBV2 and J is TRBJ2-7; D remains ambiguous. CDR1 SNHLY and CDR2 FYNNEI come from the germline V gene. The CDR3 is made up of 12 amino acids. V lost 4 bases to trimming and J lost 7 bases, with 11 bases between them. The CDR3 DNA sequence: TGTGCCAGCAGTGGTGCGCATGGGGAGCAGTACTTC. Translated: CASSGAHGEQYF.

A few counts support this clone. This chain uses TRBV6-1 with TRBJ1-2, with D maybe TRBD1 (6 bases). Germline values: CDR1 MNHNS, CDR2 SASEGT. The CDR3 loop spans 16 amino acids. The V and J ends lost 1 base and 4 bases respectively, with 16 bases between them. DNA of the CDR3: TGTGCCAGCAGTGAAGAGTTCGGGGGCCAATCCTATGGCTACACCTTC. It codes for CASSEEFGGQSYGYTF.